This T cell receptor beta chain was recorded in a study of response to subunit inactivated influenza vaccine. Overall study findings and caveats: There was a suggestion from the authors that each seasonal influenza vaccination recruits few new T cells.

MiXCR, applied by TCRdb to the RT-PCR reads, yields one record per CDR3 protein. The sample has about 190,000 distinct CDR3 sequences, about 15% seen once; the top ten hold approximately 30%. With 0 bases clipped from V and 3 bases from J, the junction kept 5 bases outside the gene matches. CDR3 length equals 16 residues. In germline, CDR1 is LGHNA, CDR2 YSLEER. This clonotype was observed a few times. The antigen is not known. The chain links TRBV4-3 to TRBJ2-3, with TRBD2 matching 8 bases. This material consisted of CD8+ T cells sorted from PBMCs, taken approximately 5 days after vaccination. The receptor was isolated from a man between 45 and 60 years old who received an inactivated influenza vaccine. The CDR3 region is CASSQEVAGTTDTQYF. CDR3 nucleotide sequence: TGCGCCAGCAGCCAAGAGGTAGCGGGGACGACAGATACGCAGTATTTT.